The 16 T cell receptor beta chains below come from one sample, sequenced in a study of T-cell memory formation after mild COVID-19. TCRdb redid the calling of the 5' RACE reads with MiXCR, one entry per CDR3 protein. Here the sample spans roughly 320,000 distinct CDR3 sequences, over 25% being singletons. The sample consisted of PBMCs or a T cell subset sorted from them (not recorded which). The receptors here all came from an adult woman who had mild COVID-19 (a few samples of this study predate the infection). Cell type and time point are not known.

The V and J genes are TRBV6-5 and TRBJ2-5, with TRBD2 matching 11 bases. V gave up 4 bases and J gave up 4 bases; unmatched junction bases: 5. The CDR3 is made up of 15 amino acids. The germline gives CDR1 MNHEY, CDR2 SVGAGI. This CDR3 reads CASSSLAGGTETQYF. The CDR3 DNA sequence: TGTGCCAGCAGTTCCTTAGCGGGAGGGACAGAGACCCAGTACTTC.

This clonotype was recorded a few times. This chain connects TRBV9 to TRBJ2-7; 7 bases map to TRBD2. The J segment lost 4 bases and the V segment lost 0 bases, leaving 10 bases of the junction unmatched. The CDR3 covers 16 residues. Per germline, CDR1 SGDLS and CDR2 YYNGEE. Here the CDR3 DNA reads TGTGCCAGCAGCGTAGGGTCGGCGGGGGTCTTATACGAGCAGTACTTC. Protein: CASSVGSAGVLYEQYF.

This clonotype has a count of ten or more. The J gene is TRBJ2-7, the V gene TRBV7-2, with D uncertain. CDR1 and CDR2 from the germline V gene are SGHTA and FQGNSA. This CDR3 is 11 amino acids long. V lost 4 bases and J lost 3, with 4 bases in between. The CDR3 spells CASSSVYEQYF. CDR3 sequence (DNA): TGTGCCAGCAGCTCCGTCTACGAGCAGTACTTC.

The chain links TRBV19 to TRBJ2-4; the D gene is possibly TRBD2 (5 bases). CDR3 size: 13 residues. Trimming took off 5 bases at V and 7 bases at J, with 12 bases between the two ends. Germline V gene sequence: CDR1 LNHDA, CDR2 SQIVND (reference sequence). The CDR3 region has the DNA TGTGCCAGTAGTTTACTTTCGGGGAACATTCAGTACTTC. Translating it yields CASSLLSGNIQYF.

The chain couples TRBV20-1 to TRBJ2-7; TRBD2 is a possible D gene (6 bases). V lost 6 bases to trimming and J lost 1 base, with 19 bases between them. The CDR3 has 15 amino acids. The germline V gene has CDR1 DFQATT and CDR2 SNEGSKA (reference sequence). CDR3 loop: CSANPAGTPSYEQYF. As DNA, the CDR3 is TGCAGTGCCAATCCGGCGGGAACGCCATCCTACGAGCAGTACTTC.

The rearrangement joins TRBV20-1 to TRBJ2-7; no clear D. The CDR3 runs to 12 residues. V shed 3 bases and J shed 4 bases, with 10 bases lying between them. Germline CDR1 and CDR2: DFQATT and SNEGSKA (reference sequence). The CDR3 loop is CSARGSRYEQYF. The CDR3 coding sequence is TGCAGTGCTAGGGGCTCCCGATACGAGCAGTACTTC.

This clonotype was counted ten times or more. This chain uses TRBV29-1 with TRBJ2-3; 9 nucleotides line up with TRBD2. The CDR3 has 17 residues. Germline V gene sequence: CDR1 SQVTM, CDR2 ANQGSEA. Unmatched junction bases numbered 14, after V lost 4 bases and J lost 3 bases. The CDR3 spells CSVVFSAGGPGTDTQYF. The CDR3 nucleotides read TGCAGCGTTGTTTTCTCGGCGGGAGGGCCGGGAACAGATACGCAGTATTTT.

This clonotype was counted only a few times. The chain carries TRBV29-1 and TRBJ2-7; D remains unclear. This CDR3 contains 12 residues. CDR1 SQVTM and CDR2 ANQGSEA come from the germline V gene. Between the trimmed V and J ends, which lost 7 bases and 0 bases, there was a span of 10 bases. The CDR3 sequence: CSALMSSYEQYF. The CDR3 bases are TGCAGCGCTTTAATGAGCTCCTACGAGCAGTACTTC.

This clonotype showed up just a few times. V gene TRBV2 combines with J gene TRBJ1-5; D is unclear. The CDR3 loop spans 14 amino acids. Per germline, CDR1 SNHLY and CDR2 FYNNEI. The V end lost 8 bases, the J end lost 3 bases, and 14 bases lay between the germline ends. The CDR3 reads CASRPGYFNQPQHF. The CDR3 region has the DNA TGTGCCAGCCGACCGGGATACTTCAATCAGCCCCAGCATTTT. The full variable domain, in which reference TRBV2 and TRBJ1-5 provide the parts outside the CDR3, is EPEVTQTPSHQVTQMGQEVILRCVPISNHLYFYWYRQILGQKVEFLVSFYNNEISEKSEIFDDQFSVERPDGSNFTLKIRSTKLEDSAMYFCASRPGYFNQPQHFGDGTRLSIL.

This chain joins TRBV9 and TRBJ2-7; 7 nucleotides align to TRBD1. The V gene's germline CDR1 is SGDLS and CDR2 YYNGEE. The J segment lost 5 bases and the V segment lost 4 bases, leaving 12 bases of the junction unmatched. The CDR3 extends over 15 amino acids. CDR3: CASSPDGQAPDEQYF. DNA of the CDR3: TGTGCCAGCAGCCCAGACGGACAGGCTCCCGACGAGCAGTACTTC.

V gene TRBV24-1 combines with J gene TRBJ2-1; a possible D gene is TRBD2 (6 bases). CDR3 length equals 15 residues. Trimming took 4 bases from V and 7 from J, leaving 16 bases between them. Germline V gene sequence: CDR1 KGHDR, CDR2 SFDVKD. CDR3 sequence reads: CATSDPGRSGNEQFF. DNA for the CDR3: TGTGCCACCAGTGACCCGGGACGGAGCGGGAATGAGCAGTTCTTC.

The CDR3 sequence is CSVEDSWSGSELFF. The CDR3 DNA reads TGCAGCGTTGAGGACAGTTGGTCCGGGTCGGAGCTGTTTTTT. V and J are TRBV29-1 and TRBJ2-2; maybe TRBD1 (6 bases). Trimming stripped 3 bases from V and 10 bases from J, with 18 bases between. The CDR3 is 14 amino acids. CDR1 is SQVTM, CDR2 ANQGSEA, per germline.

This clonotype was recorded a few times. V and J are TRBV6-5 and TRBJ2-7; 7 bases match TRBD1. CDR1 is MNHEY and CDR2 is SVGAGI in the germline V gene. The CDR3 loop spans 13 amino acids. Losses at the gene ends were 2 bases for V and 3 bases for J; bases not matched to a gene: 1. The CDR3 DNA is TGTGCCAGCAGTTACAGGGACAGCTACGAGCAGTACTTC. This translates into CASSYRDSYEQYF.

CDR3 protein: CASSLAVGQGFNQPQHF. Here the CDR3 DNA reads TGTGCCAGCAGCTTGGCCGTAGGACAGGGGTTCAATCAGCCCCAGCATTTT. V usage is TRBV5-6 and J usage is TRBJ1-5, with 9 bases aligning to TRBD1. CDR3 length: 17 amino acids. The V segment lost 0 bases and the J segment 3 bases; nucleotides outside the gene matches: 7. CDR1 and CDR2 from the germline V gene are SGHDT and YYEEEE.

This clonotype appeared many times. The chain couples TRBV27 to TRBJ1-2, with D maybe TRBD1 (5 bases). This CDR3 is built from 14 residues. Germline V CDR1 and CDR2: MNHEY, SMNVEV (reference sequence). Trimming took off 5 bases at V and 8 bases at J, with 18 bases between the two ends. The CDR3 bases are TGTGCCAGCAGTCCCACACCAGGGAGAGAAGGCTACACCTTC. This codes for CASSPTPGREGYTF.

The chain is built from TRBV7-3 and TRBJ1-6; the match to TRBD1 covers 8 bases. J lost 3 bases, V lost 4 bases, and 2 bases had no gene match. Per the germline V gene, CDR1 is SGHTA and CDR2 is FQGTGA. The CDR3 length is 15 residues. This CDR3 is CASSSDRGYNSPLHF. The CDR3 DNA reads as TGTGCCAGCAGCTCCGACAGGGGCTATAATTCACCCCTCCACTTT.